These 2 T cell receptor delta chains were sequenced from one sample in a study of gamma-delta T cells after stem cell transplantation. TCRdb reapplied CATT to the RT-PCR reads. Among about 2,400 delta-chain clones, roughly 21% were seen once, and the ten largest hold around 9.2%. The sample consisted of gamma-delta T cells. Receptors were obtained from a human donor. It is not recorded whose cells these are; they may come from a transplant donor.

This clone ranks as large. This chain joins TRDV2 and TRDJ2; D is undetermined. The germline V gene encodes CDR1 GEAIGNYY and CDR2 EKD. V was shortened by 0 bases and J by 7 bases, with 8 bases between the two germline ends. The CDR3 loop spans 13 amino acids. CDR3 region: CACDTGVKAQLFF. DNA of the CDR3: TGTGCCTGTGACACCGGGGTGAAAGCACAACTCTTCTTT.

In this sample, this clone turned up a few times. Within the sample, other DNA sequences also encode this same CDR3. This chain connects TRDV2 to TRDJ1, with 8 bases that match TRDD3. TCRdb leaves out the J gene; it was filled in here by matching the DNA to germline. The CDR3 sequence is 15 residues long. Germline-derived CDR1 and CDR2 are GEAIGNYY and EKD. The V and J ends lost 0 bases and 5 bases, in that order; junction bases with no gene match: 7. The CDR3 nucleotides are TGTGCCTGTGACACCGGGGGATATGGGGGGGATAAACTCATCTTT. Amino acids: CACDTGGYGGDKLIF.